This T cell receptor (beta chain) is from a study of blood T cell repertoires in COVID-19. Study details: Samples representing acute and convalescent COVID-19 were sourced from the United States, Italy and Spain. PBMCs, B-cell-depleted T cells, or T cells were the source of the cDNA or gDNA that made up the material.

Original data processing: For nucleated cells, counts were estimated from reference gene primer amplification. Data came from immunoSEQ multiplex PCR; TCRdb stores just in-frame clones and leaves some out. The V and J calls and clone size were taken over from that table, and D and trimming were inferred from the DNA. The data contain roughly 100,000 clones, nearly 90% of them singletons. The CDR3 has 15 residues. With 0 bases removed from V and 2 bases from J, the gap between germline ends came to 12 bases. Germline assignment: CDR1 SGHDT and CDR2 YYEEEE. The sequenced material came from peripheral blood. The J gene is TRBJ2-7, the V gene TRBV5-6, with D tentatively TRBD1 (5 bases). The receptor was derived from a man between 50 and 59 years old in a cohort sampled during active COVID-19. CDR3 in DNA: TGTGCCAGCAGCTTGGATCCTGGGGCTACCTACGAGCAGTACTTC. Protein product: CASSLDPGATYEQYF.